This T cell receptor beta chain was identified in a study of Ad26.COV2.S vaccination and SARS-CoV-2 variants. This clone was counted a single time. No antigen is known for it. Generated by immunoSEQ multiplex PCR, the TCRdb table keeps only in-frame clones and is missing some. The data show around 170,000 clones, around nine tenths seen once. This CDR3 comprises 10 residues. With V trimmed by 5 bases and J by 16 bases, 2 bases remained unmatched. Study-level results: Responses of T cells in total may have been underestimated by the TCR breadth and depth analyses. It was vaccine recipients, not placebo recipients, who had the higher spike-specific TCR breadth.

The TCR was taken from a human donor who had recovered from COVID-19. The starting material was peripheral blood, obtained after recovery from COVID-19. The chain carries TRBV23-1 and TRBJ2-1; 10 bases match TRBD1. TRBV23-1 qualifies as an ORF whose function is uncertain. CDR3 DNA sequence: TGCGCCAGCAGTTGGGACAGGGGCTTCTTC. Its translation is CASSWDRGFF.